A single sample is the source of the 5 T cell receptor beta chains below, sequenced in a study of CD8 T cells in Susac syndrome. Random-hexamer reverse transcription was applied to about 0.45 to 1 ug RNA. In TCRdb, the immunoSEQ multiplex PCR reads were re-called with MiXCR into one record per CDR3 protein. The repertoire holds 27,000 or so distinct CDR3 sequences, roughly 94% seen once, with roughly 0.28% in the top ten. What was sequenced was CD8+ T cells from PBMCs. The receptors here all came from a human donor in good health.

The chain combines TRBV5-4 with TRBJ1-1; 7 bases are shared with TRBD1. V was pared by 4 bases and J by 6 bases, with 3 bases of the junction left unmatched. The CDR3 consists of 12 residues. Looked up from germline, CDR1 is SGHNT and CDR2 is YYREEE (reference sequence). This CDR3 reads CASSAGGAEAFF. CDR3 in DNA: TGTGCCAGCAGCGCAGGGGGAGCTGAAGCTTTCTTT.

This clonotype showed up just once. The chain has TRBV7-9 and TRBJ1-4; D gene ambiguous. Germline loops: CDR1 SEHNR, CDR2 FQNEAQ (reference sequence). The V end lost 6 bases, the J end lost 6 bases, and 5 bases lay between the germline ends. CDR3 length: 11 residues. The DNA of the CDR3 is TGTGCCAGCAGTACGGATGAAAAACTGTTTTTT. Translated, it gives CASSTDEKLFF.

This CDR3 is CASSLASEGTGELFF. DNA for the CDR3: TGTGCCAGCAGCTTAGCCAGCGAGGGCACCGGGGAGCTGTTTTTT. V usage is TRBV7-8 and J usage is TRBJ2-2; maybe TRBD2 (5 bases). From germline, CDR1 is SGHVS and CDR2 FQNEAQ. With 0 bases removed from V and 4 bases from J, the gap between germline ends came to 9 bases. The CDR3 is 15 residues long. Full variable domain (missing parts from reference TRBV7-8 and TRBJ2-2): GAGVSQSPRYKVAKRGQDVALRCDPISGHVSLFWYQQALGQGPEFLTYFQNEAQLDKSGLPSDRFFAERPEGSVSTLKIQRTQQEDSAVYLCASSLASEGTGELFFGEGSRLTVL.

The chain combines TRBV7-8 with TRBJ1-1; D not resolved. The germline V gene encodes CDR1 SGHVS and CDR2 FQNEAQ. V lost 2 bases and J lost 0, with 22 bases in between. The CDR3 consists of 19 residues. The CDR3 DNA follows: TGTGCCAGCAGCTTACCTCTTAGCGGACGGGCGGGCATGAACACTGAAGCTTTCTTT. Protein product: CASSLPLSGRAGMNTEAFF.

The chain joins TRBV9 to TRBJ2-1; D could derive from TRBD1 or TRBD2 (5 bases each). V gave up 3 bases and J gave up 0 bases, with 19 bases separating them. CDR3 length equals 18 residues. Germline V CDR1 and CDR2: SGDLS, YYNGEE. The CDR3 DNA reads TGTGCCAGCAGCGCCCTTCGAGAGGGGCGATCCTCCTACAATGAGCAGTTCTTC. It codes for CASSALREGRSSYNEQFF. The full variable domain, with the rest looked up from reference TRBV9 and TRBJ2-1, is DSGVTQTPKHLITATGQRVTLRCSPRSGDLSVYWYQQSLDQGLQFLIQYYNGEERAKGNILERFSAQQFPDLHSELNLSSLELGDSALYFCASSALREGRSSYNEQFFGPGTRLTVL.